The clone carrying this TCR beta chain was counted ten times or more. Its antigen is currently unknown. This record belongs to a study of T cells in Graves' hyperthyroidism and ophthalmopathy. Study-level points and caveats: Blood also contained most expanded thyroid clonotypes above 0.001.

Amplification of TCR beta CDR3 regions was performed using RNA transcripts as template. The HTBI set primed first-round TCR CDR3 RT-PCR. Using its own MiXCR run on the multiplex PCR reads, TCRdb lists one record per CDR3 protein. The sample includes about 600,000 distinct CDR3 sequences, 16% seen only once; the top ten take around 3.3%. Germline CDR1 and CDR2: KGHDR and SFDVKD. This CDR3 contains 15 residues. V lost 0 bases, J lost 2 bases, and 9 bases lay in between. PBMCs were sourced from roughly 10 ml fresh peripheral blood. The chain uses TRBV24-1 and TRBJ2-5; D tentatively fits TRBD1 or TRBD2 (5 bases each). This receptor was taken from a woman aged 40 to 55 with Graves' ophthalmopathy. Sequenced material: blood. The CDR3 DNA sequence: TGTGCCACCAGTGATTTGTATTGGGGGCAAGAGACCCAGTACTTC. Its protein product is CATSDLYWGQETQYF.